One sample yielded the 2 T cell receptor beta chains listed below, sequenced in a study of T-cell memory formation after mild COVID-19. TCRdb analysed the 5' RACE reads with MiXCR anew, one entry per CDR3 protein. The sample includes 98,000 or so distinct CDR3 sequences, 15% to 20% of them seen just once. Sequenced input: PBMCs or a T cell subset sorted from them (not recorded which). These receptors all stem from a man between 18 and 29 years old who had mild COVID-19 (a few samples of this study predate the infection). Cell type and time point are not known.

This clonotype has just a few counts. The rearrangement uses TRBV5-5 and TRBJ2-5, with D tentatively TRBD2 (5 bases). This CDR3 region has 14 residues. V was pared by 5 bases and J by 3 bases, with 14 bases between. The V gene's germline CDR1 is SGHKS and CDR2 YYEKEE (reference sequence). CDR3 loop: CASSPEPGKETQYF. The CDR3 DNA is TGTGCCAGCAGTCCTGAGCCGGGGAAAGAGACCCAGTACTTC. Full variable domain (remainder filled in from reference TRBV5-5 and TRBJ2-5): DAGVTQSPTHLIKTRGQQVTLRCSPISGHKSVSWYQQVLGQGPQFIFQYYEKEERGRGNFPDRFSARQFPNYSSELNVNALLLGDSALYLCASSPEPGKETQYFGPGTRLLVL.

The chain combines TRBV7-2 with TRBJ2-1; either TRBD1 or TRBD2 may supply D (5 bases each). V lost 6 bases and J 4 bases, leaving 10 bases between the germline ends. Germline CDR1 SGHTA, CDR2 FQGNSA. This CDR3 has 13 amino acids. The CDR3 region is CASSRDGYNEQFF. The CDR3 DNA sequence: TGTGCCAGCAGTCGGGACGGGTACAATGAGCAGTTCTTC.